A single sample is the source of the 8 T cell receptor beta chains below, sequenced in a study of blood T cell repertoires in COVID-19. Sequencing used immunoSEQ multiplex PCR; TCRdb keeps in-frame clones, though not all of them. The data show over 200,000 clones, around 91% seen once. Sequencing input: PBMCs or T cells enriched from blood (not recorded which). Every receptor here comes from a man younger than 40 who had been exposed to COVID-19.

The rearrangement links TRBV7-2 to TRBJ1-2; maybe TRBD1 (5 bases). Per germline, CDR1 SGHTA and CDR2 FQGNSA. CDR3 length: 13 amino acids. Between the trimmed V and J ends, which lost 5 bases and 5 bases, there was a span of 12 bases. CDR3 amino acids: CASSRQGRYGYTF. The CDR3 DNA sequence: TGTGCCAGCAGCCGCCAGGGAAGGTATGGCTACACCTTC.

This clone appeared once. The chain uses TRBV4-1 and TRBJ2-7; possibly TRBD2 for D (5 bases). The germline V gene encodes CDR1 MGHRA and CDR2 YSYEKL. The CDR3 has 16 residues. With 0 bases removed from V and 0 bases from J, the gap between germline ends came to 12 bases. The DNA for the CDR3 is TGCGCCAGCAGCCAAGAAGCGGCCGAGAGCTCCTACGAGCAGTACTTC. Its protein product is CASSQEAAESSYEQYF.

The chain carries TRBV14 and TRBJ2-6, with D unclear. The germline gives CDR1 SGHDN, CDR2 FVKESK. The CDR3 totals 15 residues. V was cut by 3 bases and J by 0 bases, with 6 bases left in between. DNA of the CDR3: TGTGCCAGCAGCCACCTCCCCTCTGGGGCCAACGTCCTGACTTTC. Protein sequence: CASSHLPSGANVLTF.

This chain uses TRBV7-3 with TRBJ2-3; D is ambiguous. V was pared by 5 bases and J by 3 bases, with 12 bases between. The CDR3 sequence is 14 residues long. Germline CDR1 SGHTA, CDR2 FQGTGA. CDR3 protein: CASSREYVTDTQYF. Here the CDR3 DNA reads TGTGCCAGCAGCCGAGAGTATGTTACAGATACGCAGTATTTT.

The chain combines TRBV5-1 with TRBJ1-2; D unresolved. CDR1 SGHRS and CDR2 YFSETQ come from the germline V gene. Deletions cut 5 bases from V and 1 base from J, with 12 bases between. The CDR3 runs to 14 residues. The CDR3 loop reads CASSRRGSNYGYTF. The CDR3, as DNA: TGCGCCAGCAGTCGCCGCGGGAGTAACTATGGCTACACCTTC. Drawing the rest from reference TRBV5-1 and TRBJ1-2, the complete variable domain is KAGVTQTPRYLIKTRGQQVTLSCSPISGHRSVSWYQQTPGQGLQFLFEYFSETQRNKGNFPGRFSGRQFSNSRSEMNVSTLELGDSALYLCASSRRGSNYGYTFGSGTRLTVV.

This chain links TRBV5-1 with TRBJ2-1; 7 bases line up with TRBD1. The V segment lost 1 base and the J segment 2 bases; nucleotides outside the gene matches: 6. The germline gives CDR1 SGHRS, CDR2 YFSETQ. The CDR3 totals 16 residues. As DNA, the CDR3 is TGCGCCAGCAGCTTGAGGGAAGGGGGCGCCTACAATGAGCAGTTCTTC. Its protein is CASSLREGGAYNEQFF.

The CDR3 nucleotides read TGTGCCAGCAGCCGGCAGGGGAGCGATGGAAACACCATATATTTT. Translation gives CASSRQGSDGNTIYF. This chain links TRBV5-4 with TRBJ1-3; possible D gene TRBD1, 6 bases. CDR1 is SGHNT and CDR2 is YYREEE in the germline V gene (reference sequence). The CDR3 has 15 residues. The V end lost 4 bases, the J end lost 3 bases, and 14 bases lay between the germline ends.

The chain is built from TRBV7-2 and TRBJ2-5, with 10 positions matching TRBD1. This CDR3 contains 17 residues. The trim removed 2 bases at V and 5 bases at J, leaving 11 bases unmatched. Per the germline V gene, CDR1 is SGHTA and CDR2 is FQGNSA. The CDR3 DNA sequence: TGTGCCAGCAGCTTACGGCCGGGACAGGGGAAATGGGAGACCCAGTACTTC. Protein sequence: CASSLRPGQGKWETQYF.